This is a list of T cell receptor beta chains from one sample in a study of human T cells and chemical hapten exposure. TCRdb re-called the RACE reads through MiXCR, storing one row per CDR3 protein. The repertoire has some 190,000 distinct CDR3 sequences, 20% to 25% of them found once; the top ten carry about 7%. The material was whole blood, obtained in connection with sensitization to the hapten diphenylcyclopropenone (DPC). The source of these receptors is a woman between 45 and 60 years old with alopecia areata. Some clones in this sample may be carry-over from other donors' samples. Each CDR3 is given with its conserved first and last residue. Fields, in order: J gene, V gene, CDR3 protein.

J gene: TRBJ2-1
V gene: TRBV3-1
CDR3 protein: CASSQEASGRTFF

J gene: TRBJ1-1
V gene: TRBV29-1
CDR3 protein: CSVHRGQNTEAFF

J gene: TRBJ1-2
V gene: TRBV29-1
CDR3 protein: CSVGDQAECTF

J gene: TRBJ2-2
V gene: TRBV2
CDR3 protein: CASRAPMVGELFF

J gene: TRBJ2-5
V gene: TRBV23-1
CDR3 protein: CASSLGQGVMETQYF

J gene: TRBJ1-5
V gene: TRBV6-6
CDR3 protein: CASSGIQENQPQHF

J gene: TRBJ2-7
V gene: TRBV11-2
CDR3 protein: CASSFPTDRGFPYEQYF

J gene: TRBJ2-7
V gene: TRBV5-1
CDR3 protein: CASSSRSAGDEQYF

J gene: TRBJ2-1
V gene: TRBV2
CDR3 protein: CATGGGELAGWDSYNEQFF

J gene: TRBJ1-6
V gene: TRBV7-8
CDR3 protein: CASGSDNSPLHF

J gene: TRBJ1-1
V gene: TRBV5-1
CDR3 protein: CASSRGRGSGTEAFF

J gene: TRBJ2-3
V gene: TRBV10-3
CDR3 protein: CAISQRETDTQYF

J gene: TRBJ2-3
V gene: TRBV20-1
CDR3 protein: CSAEAREAGGTDTQYF

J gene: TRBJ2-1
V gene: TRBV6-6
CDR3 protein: CASSPTVTSVYNEQFF

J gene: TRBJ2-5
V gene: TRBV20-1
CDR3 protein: CSARTSRGDRQETQYF

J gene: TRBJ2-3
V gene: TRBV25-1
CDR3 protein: CASSESAGPTDTQYF

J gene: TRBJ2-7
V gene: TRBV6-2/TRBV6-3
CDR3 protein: CASSYWGTGAYEQYF

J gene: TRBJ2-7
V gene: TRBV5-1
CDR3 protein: CASSLVGGEPDEQYF

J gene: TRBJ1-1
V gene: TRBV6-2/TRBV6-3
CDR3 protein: CASSFRGLRNTEAFF

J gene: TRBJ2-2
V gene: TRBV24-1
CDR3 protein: CATSDPQGADLGKLFF

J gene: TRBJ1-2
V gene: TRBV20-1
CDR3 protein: CSARDPLQGAGGYTF

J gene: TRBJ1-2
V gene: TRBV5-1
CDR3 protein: CASSLGQGAYTF

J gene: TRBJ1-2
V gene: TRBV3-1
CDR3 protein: CASSHLPDGTINYGYTF

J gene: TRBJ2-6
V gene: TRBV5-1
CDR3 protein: CASSLGPSGANVLTF

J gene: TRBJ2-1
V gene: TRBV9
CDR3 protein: CASSVGPGLAGGAEQFF

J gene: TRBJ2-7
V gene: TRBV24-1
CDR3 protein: CATSDSGAPYEQYF

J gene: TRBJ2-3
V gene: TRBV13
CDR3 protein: CASSLGLGSLADTQYF

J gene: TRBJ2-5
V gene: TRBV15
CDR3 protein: CATSRGDRQETQYF

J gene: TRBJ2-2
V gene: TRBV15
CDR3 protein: CATSREMGASTGELFF

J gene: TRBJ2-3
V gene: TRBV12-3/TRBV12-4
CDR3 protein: CASSLVGRADTQYF

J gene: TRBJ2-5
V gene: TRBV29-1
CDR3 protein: CSVGTGSLETQYF

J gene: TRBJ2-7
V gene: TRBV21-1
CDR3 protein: CASRVRTSGPHEQYF

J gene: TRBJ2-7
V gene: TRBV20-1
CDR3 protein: CSAREWDTTYEQYF

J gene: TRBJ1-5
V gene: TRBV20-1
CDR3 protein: CSAAPGSNQPQHF

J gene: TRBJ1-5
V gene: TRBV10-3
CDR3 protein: CAISESTGTENNQPQHF